The 27 T cell receptor beta chains presented below share a single source sample, sequenced in a study of naive and memory T cell subsets. An equimolar mix of two oligonucleotides served as the beta constant-region primer for TRBC1 and TRBC2. TCRdb re-called the UMI-ligation and nested PCR reads with MiXCR, one entry per CDR3 protein. The sample lists under 150,000 distinct CDR3 sequences; over 15% were seen once. Specimen: naive CD4+ T cells from blood. Source of these receptors: a human donor in good health.

This chain links TRBV28 with TRBJ2-7, with unresolved D. This CDR3 region has 12 residues. V was clipped by 3 bases and J by 4 bases, with 7 bases between them. The V gene's germline CDR1 is MDHEN and CDR2 SYDVKM. The CDR3 region has the DNA TGTGCCAGCAGTTTTATGTCGTACGAGCAGTACTTC. Translating gives CASSFMSYEQYF.

This clonotype was found a few times. The chain joins TRBV28 to TRBJ2-1; 8 bases are shared with TRBD2. CDR3 length: 16 amino acids. Germline V gene lookup returns CDR1 MDHEN and CDR2 SYDVKM. V dropped 5 bases and J dropped 8; count of bases not matched to a gene: 14. CDR3 nucleotides: TGTGCCAGCAGTGCAAACTATGGGACTAGTAACGATGAGCAGTTCTTC. This sequence encodes CASSANYGTSNDEQFF.

The rearrangement joins TRBV6-1 to TRBJ2-1, with TRBD2 matching over 8 bases. This CDR3 contains 19 residues. CDR1 and CDR2 from the germline V gene are MNHNS and SASEGT. With V trimmed by 6 bases and J by 2 bases, 18 bases remained unmatched. The CDR3: CASSPGLTIAGSAYNEQFF. The CDR3 coding sequence is TGTGCCAGCAGCCCGGGACTTACCATAGCGGGATCTGCCTACAATGAGCAGTTCTTC.

This chain links TRBV7-2 with TRBJ1-5; D not resolved. The CDR3 loop spans 12 amino acids. CDR1 and CDR2 (germline): SGHTA, FQGNSA. The V and J ends lost 2 bases and 4 bases respectively, with 3 bases between them. The CDR3 coding sequence is TGTGCCAGCAGCTTATCTAATCAGCCCCAGCATTTT. Residues: CASSLSNQPQHF. The variable domain in full, with the rest retrieved from reference TRBV7-2 and TRBJ1-5, is GAGVSQSPSNKVTEKGKDVELRCDPISGHTALYWYRQSLGQGLEFLIYFQGNSAPDKSGLPSDRFSAERTGGSVSTLTIQRTQQEDSAVYLCASSLSNQPQHFGDGTRLSIL.

This clonotype has more than one count but fewer than ten. The chain links TRBV5-1 to TRBJ2-2, with TRBD2 as a possible D gene (6 bases). V gave up 4 bases and J gave up 5 bases, with 18 bases separating them. Germline V gives CDR1 SGHRS, CDR2 YFSETQ. The CDR3 is 16 amino acids. CDR3 protein: CASSPGLPSGTGELFF. CDR3 nucleotide sequence: TGCGCCAGCAGCCCTGGACTACCCTCCGGGACCGGGGAGCTGTTTTTT.

This clonotype was seen a handful of times. This chain's CDR3 is CASSYSWRGASTDTQYF. The CDR3 region has the DNA TGTGCCAGCAGTTACTCGTGGCGGGGGGCGAGCACAGATACGCAGTATTTT. The rearrangement links TRBV6-5 to TRBJ2-3, with 8 bases matching TRBD2. The V gene end was trimmed by 0 bases and the J gene end by 0 bases; junction bases not matched to a gene: 5. The CDR3 runs 17 residues. The germline V gene encodes CDR1 MNHEY and CDR2 SVGAGI.

This clonotype was counted between two and nine times. This chain connects TRBV7-9 to TRBJ2-3; D could derive from TRBD1 or TRBD2 (5 bases each). V lost 5 bases and J lost 0, with 18 bases in between. Germline loops: CDR1 SEHNR, CDR2 FQNEAQ (reference sequence). There are 17 residues in the CDR3. The CDR3 loop is CASSPRGASESTDTQYF. DNA for the CDR3: TGTGCCAGCAGCCCGAGAGGGGCCAGCGAGAGCACAGATACGCAGTATTTT.

This clonotype was seen only a few times. The CDR3 DNA sequence: TGTGCCAGCAGCCGGGGACAGGGGTTCACAGATACGCAGTATTTT. The encoded protein is CASSRGQGFTDTQYF. V usage is TRBV3-1 and J usage is TRBJ2-3; 10 bases fit TRBD1. Germline trimming cut 4 bases from V and 2 bases from J; bases unmatched to any gene: 3. CDR3 size: 15 residues. Per the germline V gene, CDR1 is LGHDT and CDR2 is YNNKEL (reference sequence).

In regard to this clonotype: The junction does not match germline at one end; this may be a read error. The rearrangement joins TRBV25-1 to TRBJ1-6, with no clear D. CDR3 size: 12 residues. CDR1 is MGHDK, CDR2 SYGVNS, per germline. The CDR3: CASSDPDSPLHF. CDR3 sequence (DNA): TGTGCCAGCAGTGACCCTGATTCGCCCCTCCACTTT.

This clonotype was seen more than once but under ten times. This chain links TRBV20-1 with TRBJ1-1; D call uncertain. CDR1 and CDR2 (germline): DFQATT, SNEGSKA (reference sequence). Between the trimmed V and J ends, which lost 5 bases and 1 base, there was a span of 14 bases. This CDR3 has 14 amino acids. The chain's CDR3 is CSAPADFPNTEAFF. CDR3 nucleotide sequence: TGCAGTGCTCCCGCGGACTTCCCGAACACTGAAGCTTTCTTT.

The chain combines TRBV2 with TRBJ2-3; 7 nucleotides line up with TRBD2. CDR1 SNHLY and CDR2 FYNNEI come from the germline V gene. V lost 4 bases to trimming and J lost 1 base; unmatched junction nucleotides: 2. This CDR3 contains 14 residues. The CDR3 coding sequence is TGTGCCAGCAGTGGCGGGAGAGGCACAGATACGCAGTATTTT. This translates into CASSGGRGTDTQYF.

The CDR3 reads CASSPNNGPISGNTIYF. DNA of the CDR3: TGTGCCAGCTCACCAAATAACGGACCCATCTCTGGAAACACCATATATTTT. The chain couples TRBV18 to TRBJ1-3; unclear D gene. This CDR3 has 17 residues. Germline loops: CDR1 KGHSH, CDR2 LQKENI. Trimming left V 2 bases short and J 0 bases short, with 14 bases between.

This chain connects TRBV5-1 to TRBJ2-7; D is unclear. The CDR3 loop spans 12 amino acids. V dropped 1 base and J dropped 4 bases, with 6 bases sitting between them. Germline CDR1 is SGHRS and CDR2 is YFSETQ. CDR3: CASSLNRYEQYF. In nucleotides, the CDR3 is TGCGCCAGCAGCTTGAACAGATACGAGCAGTACTTC.

This clonotype came up a few times. This rearrangement joins TRBV6-5 to TRBJ2-1; perhaps TRBD2 as D (6 bases). The CDR3 contains 14 residues. V dropped 5 bases and J dropped 10 bases, with 18 bases sitting between them. Germline V lookup: CDR1 MNHEY, CDR2 SVGAGI. The CDR3 region has the DNA TGTGCCAGCAGTCCGGGGGACGCCTTCCGCGAGCAGTTCTTC. This sequence encodes CASSPGDAFREQFF.

The V gene is TRBV2, the J gene TRBJ1-1; 8 nucleotides agree with TRBD1. The V gene end was trimmed by 5 bases and the J gene end by 1 base; junction bases not matched to a gene: 3. This CDR3 has 14 amino acids. Germline CDR1 reads SNHLY; CDR2 reads FYNNEI. CDR3 loop: CASSTQGGNTEAFF. As DNA, the CDR3 is TGTGCCAGCAGTACACAGGGGGGGAACACTGAAGCTTTCTTT. Using reference TRBV2 and TRBJ1-1 for the parts outside the CDR3, the full variable domain is EPEVTQTPSHQVTQMGQEVILRCVPISNHLYFYWYRQILGQKVEFLVSFYNNEISEKSEIFDDQFSVERPDGSNFTLKIRSTKLEDSAMYFCASSTQGGNTEAFFGQGTRLTVV.

The J gene is TRBJ1-5, the V gene TRBV6-5; tentative D call: TRBD1 (6 bases). Trimming pared 6 bases from V and 0 bases from J, leaving 12 bases between. CDR1 is MNHEY and CDR2 is SVGAGI in the germline V gene. This CDR3 is 15 amino acids long. CDR3 loop: CASRRTEYSNQPQHF. The CDR3 DNA follows: TGTGCCAGCAGACGGACAGAGTATAGCAATCAGCCCCAGCATTTT.

This chain uses TRBV18 with TRBJ1-5; tentative D call: TRBD1 (5 bases). Germline CDR1 is KGHSH and CDR2 is LQKENI. This CDR3 contains 14 residues. V lost 2 bases to trimming and J lost 7 bases, with 12 bases between them. For the CDR3, the DNA is TGTGCCAGCTCACCAGGGGGTGCGGGACAGCCCCAGCATTTT. It encodes CASSPGGAGQPQHF.

The chain combines TRBV18 with TRBJ1-5; D unclear. CDR3 size: 14 residues. Looked up from germline, CDR1 is KGHSH and CDR2 is LQKENI. The V end was cut by 2 bases, the J end by 0 bases, with 5 bases between. The CDR3 DNA sequence: TGTGCCAGCTCACCATTGCATAGCAATCAGCCCCAGCATTTT. This codes for CASSPLHSNQPQHF.

This clonotype came up a few times. V and J are TRBV18 and TRBJ2-2; no clear D gene. Trimming removed 3 bases from V and 6 bases from J, with 14 bases in between. CDR1 KGHSH and CDR2 LQKENI come from the germline V gene. The length of the CDR3 is 15 residues. CDR3 coding DNA: TGTGCCAGCTCACCTCGGACCGACGGCGCCGGGGAGCTGTTTTTT. Translation: CASSPRTDGAGELFF.

There are a few counts of this clonotype. The chain has TRBV29-1 and TRBJ2-7; the D gene could be TRBD1 or TRBD2 (5 bases each). V shed 4 bases and J shed 3 bases, with 22 bases lying between them. This CDR3 region has 16 residues. CDR1 SQVTM and CDR2 ANQGSEA come from the germline V gene. CDR3 DNA: TGCAGCGTTGGTCCCCAACGGGTTTGGGGGATCTACGAGCAGTACTTC. It codes for CSVGPQRVWGIYEQYF.

This clonotype was seen many times. V gene TRBV4-3 combines with J gene TRBJ2-1, with 8 bases that match TRBD2. The germline CDR1 and CDR2 sequences are LGHNA and YSLEER. This CDR3 is 17 amino acids long. Losses at the gene ends were 1 base for V and 2 bases for J; bases not matched to a gene: 7. CDR3 coding DNA: TGCGCCAGCAGCCAAGGTTCGGGAGGGGTTGCCTACAATGAGCAGTTCTTC. It translates to CASSQGSGGVAYNEQFF.

This clonotype was observed a few times. The chain links TRBV6-2 or TRBV6-3 to TRBJ2-2; weak D call: TRBD1 (6 bases). Trimming removed 7 bases at V and 0 bases at J, with 15 bases between. The CDR3 spans 16 residues. CDR1 is MNHEY, CDR2 SVGEGT, per germline. As DNA, the CDR3 is TGTGCCAGCACCAGGCAGGGGAATCCGAACACCGGGGAGCTGTTTTTT. This gives the protein CASTRQGNPNTGELFF.

This chain uses TRBV29-1 with TRBJ2-1; D gene ambiguous. The germline CDR1 and CDR2 sequences are SQVTM and ANQGSEA. V lost 6 bases, J lost 0 bases, and 12 bases lay in between. The CDR3 covers 14 residues. The CDR3 coding sequence is TGCAGCGTGACCCCTGACCGCTCCTACAATGAGCAGTTCTTC. It is translated as CSVTPDRSYNEQFF.

This clonotype was recorded a few times. The chain links TRBV29-1 to TRBJ1-1; D gene uncertain. V lost 7 bases and J lost 1, with 10 bases in between. The CDR3 has 12 amino acids. Germline V gives CDR1 SQVTM, CDR2 ANQGSEA. In DNA form, the CDR3 reads TGCAGCGCCCAAAACAGGAACACTGAAGCTTTCTTT. The encoded protein is CSAQNRNTEAFF.

The chain is built from TRBV14 and TRBJ2-1; 10 nucleotides match TRBD2. CDR1 SGHDN and CDR2 FVKESK come from the germline V gene. V gave up 3 bases and J gave up 4 bases; unmatched junction bases: 6. CDR3 length: 16 amino acids. The CDR3 DNA reads as TGTGCCAGCAGCCATCTGACTAGCGGGTTATACAATGAGCAGTTCTTC. This encodes CASSHLTSGLYNEQFF.

The chain couples TRBV20-1 to TRBJ2-7; 14 bases map to TRBD2. J lost 5 bases, V lost 5 bases, and 5 bases had no gene match. The CDR3 is 14 amino acids. Germline values: CDR1 DFQATT, CDR2 SNEGSKA (reference sequence). CDR3 residues: CSASGTSGGHEQYF. The CDR3 region has the DNA TGCAGTGCTTCCGGGACTAGCGGGGGTCACGAGCAGTACTTC.

This clonotype was seen at least ten times. The genes are TRBV24-1 and TRBJ2-1, with a tentative D call TRBD2 (6 bases). The CDR3 spans 15 residues. V shed 6 bases and J shed 4 bases, with 15 bases lying between them. In germline, CDR1 is KGHDR, CDR2 SFDVKD. DNA of the CDR3: TGTGCCACCAGTAACAGAGCTCGGGGGTACAATGAGCAGTTCTTC. Protein sequence: CATSNRARGYNEQFF.